This entry describes one TCR beta chain. The antigen remains undetermined. The source of the sample is a study of CD8 T cells in ankylosing spondylitis. Study-level points and caveats: Characteristic of ankylosing spondylitis blood, it appeared, was a TCR beta motif comprising several highly homologous variants.

From the 5' RACE reads, TCRdb called clonotypes with MiXCR, one entry per CDR3 protein. The sample includes roughly 400,000 distinct CDR3 sequences, about a fifth of them seen just once. The CDR3 runs 16 residues. CDR1 SGDLS and CDR2 YYNGEE come from the germline V gene. V dropped 0 bases and J dropped 5; count of bases not matched to a gene: 8. Input material: blood, either unsorted or a sorted T cell fraction (not recorded which). The V and J genes are TRBV9 and TRBJ2-5, with 9 bases matching TRBD2. This TCR was recovered from a male donor with ankylosing spondylitis. This chain's CDR3 is CASSVDGGRAVETQYF. The DNA of the CDR3 is TGTGCCAGCAGCGTAGACGGCGGGAGGGCCGTGGAGACCCAGTACTTC. Complete variable domain (other parts from reference TRBV9 and TRBJ2-5): DSGVTQTPKHLITATGQRVTLRCSPRSGDLSVYWYQQSLDQGLQFLIQYYNGEERAKGNILERFSAQQFPDLHSELNLSSLELGDSALYFCASSVDGGRAVETQYFGPGTRLLVL.